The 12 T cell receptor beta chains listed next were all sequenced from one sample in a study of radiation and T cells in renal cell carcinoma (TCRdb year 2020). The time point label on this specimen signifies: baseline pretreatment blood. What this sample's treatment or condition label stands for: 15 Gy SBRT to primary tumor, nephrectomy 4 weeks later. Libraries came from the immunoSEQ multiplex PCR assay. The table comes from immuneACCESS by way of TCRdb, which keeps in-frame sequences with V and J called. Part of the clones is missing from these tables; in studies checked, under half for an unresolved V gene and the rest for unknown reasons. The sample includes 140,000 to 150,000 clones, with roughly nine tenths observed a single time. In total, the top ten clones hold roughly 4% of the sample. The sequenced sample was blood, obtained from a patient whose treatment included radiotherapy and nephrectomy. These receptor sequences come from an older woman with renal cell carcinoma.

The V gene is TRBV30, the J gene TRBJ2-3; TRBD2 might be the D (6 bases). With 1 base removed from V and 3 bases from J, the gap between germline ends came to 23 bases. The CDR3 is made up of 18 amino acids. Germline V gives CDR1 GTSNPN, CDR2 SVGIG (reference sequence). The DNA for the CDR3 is TGTGCCTGGAGTGCCGCGGGACTGACCCGGGAACCTACAGATACGCAGTATTTT. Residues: CAWSAAGLTREPTDTQYF.

CDR3 nucleotides: TGTGCCAGCTCACCAGGGGCTAACTCCTACGAGCAGTACTTC. This gives the protein CASSPGANSYEQYF. The genes are TRBV18 and TRBJ2-7; a possible D gene is TRBD1 (5 bases). The germline V gene has CDR1 KGHSH and CDR2 LQKENI. Trimming took 2 bases from V and 0 from J, leaving 8 bases between them. This CDR3 spans 14 amino acids.

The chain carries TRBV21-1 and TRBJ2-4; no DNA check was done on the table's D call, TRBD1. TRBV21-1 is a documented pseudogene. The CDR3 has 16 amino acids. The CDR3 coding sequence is TGTGCCAGCAGCAACGACAGGGTAAATGCCAAAAACATTCAGTACTTC. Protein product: CASSNDRVNAKNIQYF.

The CDR3 sequence: CSGLGHQNTEAFF. The CDR3 nucleotides are TGCAGCGGCTTGGGACACCAGAACACTGAAGCTTTCTTT. The genes are TRBV29-1 and TRBJ1-1; D is possibly TRBD1 (6 bases). V dropped 7 bases and J dropped 1 base, with 13 bases sitting between them. Germline V gene data show CDR1 as SQVTM and CDR2 as ANQGSEA. The CDR3 length is 13 residues. Together with reference TRBV29-1 and TRBJ1-1, the CDR3 gives the full variable domain: SAVISQKPSRDICQRGTSLTIQCQVDSQVTMMFWYRQQPGQSLTLIATANQGSEATYESGFVIDKFPISRPNLTFSTLTVSNMSPEDSSIYLCSGLGHQNTEAFFGQGTRLTVV.

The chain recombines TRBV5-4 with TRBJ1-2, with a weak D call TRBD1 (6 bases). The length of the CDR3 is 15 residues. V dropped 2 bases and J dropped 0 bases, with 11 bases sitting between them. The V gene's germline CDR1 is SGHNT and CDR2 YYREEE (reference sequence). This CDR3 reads CASSLPDRANYGYTF. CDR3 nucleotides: TGTGCCAGCAGCTTACCGGACAGAGCTAACTATGGCTACACCTTC.

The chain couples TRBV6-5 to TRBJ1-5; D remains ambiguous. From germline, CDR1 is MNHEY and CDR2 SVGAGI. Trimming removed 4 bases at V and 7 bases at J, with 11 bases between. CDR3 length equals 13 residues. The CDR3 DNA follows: TGTGCCAGCAGTTCCTCGGGCCACCAGCCCCAGCATTTT. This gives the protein CASSSSGHQPQHF.

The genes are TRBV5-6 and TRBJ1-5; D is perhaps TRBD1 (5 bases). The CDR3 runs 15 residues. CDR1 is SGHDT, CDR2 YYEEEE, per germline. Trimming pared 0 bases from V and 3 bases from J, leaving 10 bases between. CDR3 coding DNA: TGTGCCAGCAGCTTGGGGGGGAGGCTCAATCAGCCCCAGCATTTT. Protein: CASSLGGRLNQPQHF. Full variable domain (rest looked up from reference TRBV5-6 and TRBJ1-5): DAGVTQSPTHLIKTRGQQVTLRCSPKSGHDTVSWYQQALGQGPQFIFQYYEEEERQRGNFPDRFSGHQFPNYSSELNVNALLLGDSALYLCASSLGGRLNQPQHFGDGTRLSIL.

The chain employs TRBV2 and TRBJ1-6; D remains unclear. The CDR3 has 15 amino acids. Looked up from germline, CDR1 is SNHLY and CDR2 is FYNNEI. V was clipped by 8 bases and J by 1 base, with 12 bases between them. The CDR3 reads CASFGELSYNSPLHF. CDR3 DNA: TGTGCCAGCTTCGGGGAGCTTTCCTATAATTCACCCCTCCACTTT.

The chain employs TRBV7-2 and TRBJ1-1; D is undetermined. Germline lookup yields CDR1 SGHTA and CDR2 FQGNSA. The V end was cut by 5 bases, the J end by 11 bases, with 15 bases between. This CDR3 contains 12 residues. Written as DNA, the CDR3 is TGTGCCAGCAGCCCCCAGACCCTTACGGCTTTCTTT. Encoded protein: CASSPQTLTAFF.

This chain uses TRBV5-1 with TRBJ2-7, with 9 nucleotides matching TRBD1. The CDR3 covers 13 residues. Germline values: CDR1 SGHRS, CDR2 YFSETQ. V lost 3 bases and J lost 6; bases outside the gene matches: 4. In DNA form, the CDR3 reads TGCGCCAGCAGCTGGGACAGGGTAGGCGAGCAGTACTTC. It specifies CASSWDRVGEQYF.

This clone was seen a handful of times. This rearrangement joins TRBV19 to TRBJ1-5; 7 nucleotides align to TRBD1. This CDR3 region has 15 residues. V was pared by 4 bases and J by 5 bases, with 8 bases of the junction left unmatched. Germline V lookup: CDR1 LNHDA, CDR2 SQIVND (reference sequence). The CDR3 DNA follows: TGTGCCAGTAGTAACCCGGACAGGTCCCATCAGCCCCAGCATTTT. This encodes CASSNPDRSHQPQHF.

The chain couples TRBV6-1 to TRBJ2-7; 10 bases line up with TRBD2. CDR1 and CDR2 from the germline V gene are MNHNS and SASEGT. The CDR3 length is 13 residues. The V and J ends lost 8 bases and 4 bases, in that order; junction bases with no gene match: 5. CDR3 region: CASRGTSEYEQYF. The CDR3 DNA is TGTGCCAGCCGAGGGACTAGCGAGTACGAGCAGTACTTC.